This entry lists 10 T cell receptor beta chains sequenced from one sample in a study of blood T cell repertoires in COVID-19. Produced via immunoSEQ multiplex PCR; TCRdb's table is partial and in-frame only. Of some 20,000 clones detected, 85% to 90% appear once; the ten largest clones hold around 10%. Sequenced material: peripheral blood. The receptors here all came from a human donor in a cohort sampled during active COVID-19.

The V call is TRBV12-3 or TRBV12-4, the J call TRBJ1-2; the D is unclear. The germline V and J ends were trimmed by 3 bases and 0 bases, with 2 bases remaining between them. CDR3 size: 12 residues. The CDR3 loop reads CASSFTNYGYTF. The DNA of the CDR3 is TGTGCCAGCAGTTTTACTAACTATGGCTACACCTTC.

The genes are TRBV7-3 and TRBJ2-5; 9 bases line up with TRBD2. CDR3 length: 18 residues. Germline V gene lookup returns CDR1 SGHTA and CDR2 FQGTGA. V trimming: 5 bases; J trimming: 1 base; junction bases outside the gene matches: 14. The CDR3 DNA is TGTGCCAGCAGCGTGGGACTAGCCTACCTACCATTCCAAGAGACCCAGTACTTC. Amino acid sequence: CASSVGLAYLPFQETQYF.

The V and J genes are TRBV2 and TRBJ2-5, with 9 bases lining up with TRBD2. CDR1 is SNHLY and CDR2 is FYNNEI in the germline V gene. The CDR3 covers 15 residues. V lost 6 bases and J lost 5; bases outside the gene matches: 10. The CDR3 is CASSHRAGGRETQYF. DNA of the CDR3: TGTGCCAGCAGCCACCGGGCGGGGGGGCGTGAGACCCAGTACTTC.

This clone was seen a single time. This chain connects TRBV11-2 to TRBJ2-1; D not resolved. CDR1 SGHAT and CDR2 FQNNGV come from the germline V gene. V was pared by 0 bases and J by 12 bases, with 6 bases between. The CDR3 length is 11 residues. CDR3 amino acids: CASSLDFLQFF. DNA for the CDR3: TGTGCCAGCAGCTTAGACTTTTTGCAGTTCTTC. The full variable domain, in which reference TRBV11-2 and TRBJ2-1 provide the parts outside the CDR3, is EAGVAQSPRYKIIEKRQSVAFWCNPISGHATLYWYQQILGQGPKLLIQFQNNGVVDDSQLPKDRFSAERLKGVDSTLKIQPAKLEDSAVYLCASSLDFLQFFGPGTRLTVL.

Only one count was recorded for this clone. This chain uses TRBV4-1 with TRBJ1-1, with D possibly TRBD1 on 5 matching bases. The CDR3 is 14 residues long. Germline CDR1 MGHRA, CDR2 YSYEKL. The V end lost 0 bases, the J end lost 5 bases, and 10 bases lay between the germline ends. CDR3 coding DNA: TGCGCCAGCAGCCAAGATCCAGGGTGGACTGAAGCTTTCTTT. As protein: CASSQDPGWTEAFF.

Written as DNA, the CDR3 is TGTGCCAGCCGCGAGGCGGGGGGACTAGCGGGGAGGGAGCAGTTCTTC. Protein sequence: CASREAGGLAGREQFF. The V call is TRBV9, the J call TRBJ2-1; 13 bases match TRBD2. Trimming removed 7 bases from V and 10 bases from J; junction bases left unmatched: 14. The CDR3 has 16 residues. CDR1 and CDR2 from the germline V gene are SGDLS and YYNGEE. The whole variable domain, filled in from reference TRBV9 and TRBJ2-1, reads DSGVTQTPKHLITATGQRVTLRCSPRSGDLSVYWYQQSLDQGLQFLIQYYNGEERAKGNILERFSAQQFPDLHSELNLSSLELGDSALYFCASREAGGLAGREQFFGPGTRLTVL.

The V and J genes are TRBV12-3 or TRBV12-4 and TRBJ2-3; D ambiguous. The CDR3 contains 13 residues. Trimming stripped 0 bases from V and 2 bases from J, with 3 bases between. The DNA for the CDR3 is TGTGCCAGCAGTTTAGCCCACACAGATACGCAGTATTTT. It encodes CASSLAHTDTQYF.

The V and J genes are TRBV7-8 and TRBJ1-2; a possible D gene is TRBD1 (6 bases). There are 16 residues in the CDR3. V was pared by 1 base and J by 7 bases, with 19 bases between. Germline values: CDR1 SGHVS, CDR2 FQNEAQ. CDR3 loop: CASSLDPGGLVSGYTF. As DNA, the CDR3 is TGTGCCAGCAGCTTAGATCCTGGGGGCCTTGTCTCTGGCTACACCTTC.

CDR3 sequence: CASSWGPGKNIQYF. Written as DNA, the CDR3 is TGTGCCAGCAGCTGGGGTCCAGGGAAAAACATTCAGTACTTC. The V and J genes are TRBV5-4 and TRBJ2-4; weak D call: TRBD1 (5 bases). The V gene's germline CDR1 is SGHNT and CDR2 YYREEE (reference sequence). The length of the CDR3 is 14 residues. The V gene lost 3 bases and the J gene lost 4 bases, with 11 bases spanning the gap.

The CDR3 here is CSVTDRGNYGYTF. In nucleotides, the CDR3 is TGCAGCGTAACGGACAGGGGTAACTATGGCTACACCTTC. This rearrangement joins TRBV29-1 to TRBJ1-2; 9 bases are a match to TRBD1. This CDR3 has 13 residues. V was clipped by 6 bases and J by 1 base; unmatched bases: 3. Germline V lookup: CDR1 SQVTM, CDR2 ANQGSEA.